This TCR beta chain was retrieved from a study of blood T cell repertoires in COVID-19. Study-level information: Whether acute or convalescent, the COVID-19 samples came from the United States, Italy and Spain.

The germline V gene has CDR1 WSHSY and CDR2 SAAADI. Trimming removed 0 bases at V and 6 bases at J, with 8 bases between. The CDR3 sequence is 13 residues long. Authors' data handling: Researchers report that nucleated cell counts were estimated from reference gene primer amplification. Assay: immunoSEQ multiplex PCR; the TCRdb copy retains only in-frame clones and omits some. The DNA gave D and trimming, while V, J and clone size come from that table. The sample shows over 130,000 clones, under 90% of them seen only once. Those who participated ranged in age from about 18 to 89 years and resided in approximately 23 US areas. Participant-reported clinical history was the basis for cohort assignment.

This receptor was obtained from a woman between 18 and 30 years old who had been exposed to COVID-19. Material: PBMCs or T cells enriched from blood (not recorded which). V is TRBV10-2 and J is TRBJ1-2; D gene unclear. CDR3 nucleotide sequence: TGCGCCAGCAGTGAGTCGGGGAGGGATGGCTACACCTTC. Its translation: CASSESGRDGYTF.